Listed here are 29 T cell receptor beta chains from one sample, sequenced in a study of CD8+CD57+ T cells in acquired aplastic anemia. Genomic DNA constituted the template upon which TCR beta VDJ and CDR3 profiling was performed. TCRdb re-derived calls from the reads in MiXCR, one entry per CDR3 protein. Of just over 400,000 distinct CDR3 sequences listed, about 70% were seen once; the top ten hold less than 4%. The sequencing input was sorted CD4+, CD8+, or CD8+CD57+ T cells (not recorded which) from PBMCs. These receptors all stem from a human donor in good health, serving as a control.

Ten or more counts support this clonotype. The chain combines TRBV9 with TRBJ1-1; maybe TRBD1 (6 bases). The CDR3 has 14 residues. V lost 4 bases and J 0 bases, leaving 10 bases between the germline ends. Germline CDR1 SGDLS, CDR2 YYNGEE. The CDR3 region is CASSPGHMNTEAFF. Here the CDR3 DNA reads TGTGCCAGCAGCCCGGGACACATGAACACTGAAGCTTTCTTT. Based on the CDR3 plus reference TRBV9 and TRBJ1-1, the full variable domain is DSGVTQTPKHLITATGQRVTLRCSPRSGDLSVYWYQQSLDQGLQFLIQYYNGEERAKGNILERFSAQQFPDLHSELNLSSLELGDSALYFCASSPGHMNTEAFFGQGTRLTVV.

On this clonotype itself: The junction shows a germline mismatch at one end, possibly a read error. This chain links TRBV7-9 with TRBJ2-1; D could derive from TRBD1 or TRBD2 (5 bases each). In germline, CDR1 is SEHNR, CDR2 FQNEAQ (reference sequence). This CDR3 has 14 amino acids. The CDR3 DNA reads TGTGCCAGCAGCTTAGAGGGGTCGGCCGGGGAGCTGTTTTTC. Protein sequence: CASSLEGSAGELFF.

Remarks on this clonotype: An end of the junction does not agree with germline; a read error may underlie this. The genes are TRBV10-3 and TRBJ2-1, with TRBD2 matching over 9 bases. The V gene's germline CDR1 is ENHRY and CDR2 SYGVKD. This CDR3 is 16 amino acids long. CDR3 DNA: TGTGCCATCAGTGAGTCGGGGGGCGGGGGGGGCAATGTCCTGTCTTTC. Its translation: CAISESGGGGGNVLSF.

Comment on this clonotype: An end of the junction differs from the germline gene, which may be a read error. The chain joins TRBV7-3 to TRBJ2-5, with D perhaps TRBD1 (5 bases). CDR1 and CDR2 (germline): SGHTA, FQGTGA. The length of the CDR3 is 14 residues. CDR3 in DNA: TGTGCTAGCAGCGTACAGGTGGAGCAGGAGACCCAGTACTTC. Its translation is CASSVQVEQETQYF.

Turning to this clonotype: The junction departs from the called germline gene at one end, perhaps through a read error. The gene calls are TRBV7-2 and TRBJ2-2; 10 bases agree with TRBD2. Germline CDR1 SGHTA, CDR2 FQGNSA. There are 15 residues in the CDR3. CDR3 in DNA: TGTGCCAGCAGCTTACTAGCGGGGGATATCGGGGAGCAGTTTTTT. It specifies CASSLLAGDIGEQFF.

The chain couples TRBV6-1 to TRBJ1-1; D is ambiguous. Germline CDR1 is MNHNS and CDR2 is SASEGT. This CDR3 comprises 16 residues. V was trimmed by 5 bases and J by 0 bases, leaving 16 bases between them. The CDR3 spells CASSRAFAALNTEAFF. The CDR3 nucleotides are TGTGCCAGCAGTAGAGCATTTGCAGCCTTGAACACTGAAGCTTTCTTT.

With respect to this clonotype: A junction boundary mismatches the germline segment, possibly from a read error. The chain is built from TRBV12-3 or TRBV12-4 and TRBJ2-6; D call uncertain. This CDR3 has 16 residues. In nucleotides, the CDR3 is TGTGCCAGCAGACCGTTAACGTTGTCTGGGGACAACGTCCTGACTTTC. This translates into CASRPLTLSGDNVLTF.

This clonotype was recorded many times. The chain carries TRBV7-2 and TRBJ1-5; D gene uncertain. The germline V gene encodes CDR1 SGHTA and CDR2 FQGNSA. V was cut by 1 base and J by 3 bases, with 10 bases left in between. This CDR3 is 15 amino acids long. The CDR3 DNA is TGTGCCAGCAGCTTAGAGGCTGCGAACAATCAGCCCCAGCATTTT. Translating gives CASSLEAANNQPQHF.

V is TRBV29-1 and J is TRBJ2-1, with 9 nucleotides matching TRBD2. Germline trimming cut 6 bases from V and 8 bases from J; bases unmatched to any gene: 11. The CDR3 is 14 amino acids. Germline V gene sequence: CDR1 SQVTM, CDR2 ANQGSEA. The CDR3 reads CSVSVSGGFYEQFF. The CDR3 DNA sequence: TGCAGCGTCTCGGTTAGCGGGGGCTTCTATGAGCAGTTCTTC.

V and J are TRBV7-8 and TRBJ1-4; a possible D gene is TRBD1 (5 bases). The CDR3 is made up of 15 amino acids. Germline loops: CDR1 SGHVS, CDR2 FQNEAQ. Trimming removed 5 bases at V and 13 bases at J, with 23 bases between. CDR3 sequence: CASSVLGLQNEALFF. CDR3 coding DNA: TGTGCCAGCAGCGTTTTGGGACTTCAAAATGAAGCACTGTTTTTT.

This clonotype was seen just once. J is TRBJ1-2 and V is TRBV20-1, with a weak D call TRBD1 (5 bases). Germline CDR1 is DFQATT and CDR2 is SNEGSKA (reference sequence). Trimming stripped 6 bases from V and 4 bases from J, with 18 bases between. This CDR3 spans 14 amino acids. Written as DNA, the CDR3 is TGCAGTGCGCAATCTCAGCCGGGGGGCTATGGCTACACCTTC. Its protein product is CSAQSQPGGYGYTF.

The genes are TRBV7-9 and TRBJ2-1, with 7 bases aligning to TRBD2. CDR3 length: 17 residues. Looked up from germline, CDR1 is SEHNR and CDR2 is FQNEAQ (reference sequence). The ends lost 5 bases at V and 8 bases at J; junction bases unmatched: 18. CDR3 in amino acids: CASSQEEGRGEYDEQFF. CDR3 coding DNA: TGTGCCAGCAGCCAAGAGGAGGGCCGGGGGGAGTACGATGAGCAGTTCTTC.

The CDR3 nucleotides read TGTGCCAGTAGTTCATCCCGGGGCACTGAAGCTTTCTTT. Protein product: CASSSSRGTEAFF. The rearrangement links TRBV19 to TRBJ1-1, with D unresolved. This CDR3 spans 13 amino acids. The V end was cut by 5 bases, the J end by 4 bases, with 11 bases between. CDR1 and CDR2 from the germline V gene are LNHDA and SQIVND (reference sequence).

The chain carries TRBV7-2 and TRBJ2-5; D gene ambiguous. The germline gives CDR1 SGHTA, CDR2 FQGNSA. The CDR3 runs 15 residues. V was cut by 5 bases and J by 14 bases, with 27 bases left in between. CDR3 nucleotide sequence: TGTGCCAGCAGCCAGATTGGAACCGCACACGGCTACACCTACTTC. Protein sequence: CASSQIGTAHGYTYF.

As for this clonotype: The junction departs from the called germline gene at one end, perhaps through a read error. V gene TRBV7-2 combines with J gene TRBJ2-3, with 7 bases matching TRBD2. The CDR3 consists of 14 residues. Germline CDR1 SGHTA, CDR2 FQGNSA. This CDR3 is CASSWSTSSDAQYF. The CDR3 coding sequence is TGTGCCAGCAGCTGGTCGACTAGCTCAGATGCGCAGTATTTT. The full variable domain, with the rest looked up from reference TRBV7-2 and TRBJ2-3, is GAGVSQSPSNKVTEKGKDVELRCDPISGHTALYWYRQSLGQGLEFLIYFQGNSAPDKSGLPSDRFSAERTGGSVSTLTIQRTQQEDSAVYLCASSWSTSSDAQYFGPGTRLTVL.

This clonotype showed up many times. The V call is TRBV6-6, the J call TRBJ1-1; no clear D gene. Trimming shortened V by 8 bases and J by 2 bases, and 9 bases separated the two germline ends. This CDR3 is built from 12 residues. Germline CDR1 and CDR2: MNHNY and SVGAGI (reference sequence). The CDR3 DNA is TGTGCCAGCGGTTTCGGAAACACTGAAGCTTTCTTT. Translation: CASGFGNTEAFF.

The CDR3 DNA reads TGTGCCAGCAGTGAATTTGTGGTTGGCTACTCCTATAATTCACCCCTCCACTTT. Protein product: CASSEFVVGYSYNSPLHF. The chain uses TRBV25-1 and TRBJ1-6, with no clear D. V lost 1 base and J lost 0, with 13 bases in between. Germline CDR1 MGHDK, CDR2 SYGVNS. The CDR3 extends over 18 amino acids.

The CDR3 is CAIRASTARHPNYGYTF. The CDR3 DNA reads TGTGCCATCAGGGCGTCGACAGCCAGGCATCCTAACTATGGCTACACCTTC. The chain is built from TRBV9 and TRBJ1-2, with a weak D call TRBD1 (5 bases). V was pared by 9 bases and J by 0 bases, with 24 bases between. The CDR3 covers 17 residues. The germline V gene has CDR1 SGDLS and CDR2 YYNGEE.

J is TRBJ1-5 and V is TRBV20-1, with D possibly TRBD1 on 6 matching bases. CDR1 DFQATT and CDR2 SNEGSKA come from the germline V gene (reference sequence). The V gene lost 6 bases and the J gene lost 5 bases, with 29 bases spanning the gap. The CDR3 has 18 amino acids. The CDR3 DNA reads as TGCAGTGCAAGTAAGGACGGACAGAGGGAATTAAGGTATCAGCCCCAGCATTTT. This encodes CSASKDGQRELRYQPQHF.

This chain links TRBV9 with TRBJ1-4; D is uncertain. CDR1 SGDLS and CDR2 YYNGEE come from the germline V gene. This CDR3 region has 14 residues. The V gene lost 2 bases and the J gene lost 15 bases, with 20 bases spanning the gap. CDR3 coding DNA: TGTGCCAGCAGCGTGCTTGAAACGAATGAGAAATTGTTTTTT. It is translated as CASSVLETNEKLFF. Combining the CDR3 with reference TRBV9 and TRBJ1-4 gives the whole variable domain DSGVTQTPKHLITATGQRVTLRCSPRSGDLSVYWYQQSLDQGLQFLIQYYNGEERAKGNILERFSAQQFPDLHSELNLSSLELGDSALYFCASSVLETNEKLFFGSGTQLSVL.

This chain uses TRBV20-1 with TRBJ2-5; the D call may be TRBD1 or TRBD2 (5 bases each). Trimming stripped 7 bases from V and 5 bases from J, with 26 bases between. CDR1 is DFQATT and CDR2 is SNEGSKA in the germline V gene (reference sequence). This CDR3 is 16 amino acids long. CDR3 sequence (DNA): TGCAGTGGGGACCGGGATACGCAGTATGGATGGGAGACCCAGTACTTC. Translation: CSGDRDTQYGWETQYF.

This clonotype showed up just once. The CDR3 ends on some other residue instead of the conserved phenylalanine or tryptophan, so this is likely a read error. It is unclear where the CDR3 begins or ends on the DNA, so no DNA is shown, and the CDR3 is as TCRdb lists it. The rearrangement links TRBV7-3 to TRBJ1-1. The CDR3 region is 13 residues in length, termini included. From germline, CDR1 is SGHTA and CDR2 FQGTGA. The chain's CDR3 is CASSFYNEIRAVL.

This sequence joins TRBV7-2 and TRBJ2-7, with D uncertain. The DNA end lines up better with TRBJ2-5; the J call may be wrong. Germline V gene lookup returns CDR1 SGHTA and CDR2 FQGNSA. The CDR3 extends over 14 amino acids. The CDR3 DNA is TGTGCCAGCACCAGACGAGGCGGACAAGAGACCCAGTACTTC. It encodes CASTRRGGQETQYF.

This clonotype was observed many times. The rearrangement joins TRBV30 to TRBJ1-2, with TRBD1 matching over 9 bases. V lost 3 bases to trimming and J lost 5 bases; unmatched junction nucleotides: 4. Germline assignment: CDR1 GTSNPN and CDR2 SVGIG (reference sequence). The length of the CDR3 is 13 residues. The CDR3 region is CAWRQGASYGYTF. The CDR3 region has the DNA TGTGCCTGGAGACAGGGGGCTTCTTATGGCTACACCTTC.

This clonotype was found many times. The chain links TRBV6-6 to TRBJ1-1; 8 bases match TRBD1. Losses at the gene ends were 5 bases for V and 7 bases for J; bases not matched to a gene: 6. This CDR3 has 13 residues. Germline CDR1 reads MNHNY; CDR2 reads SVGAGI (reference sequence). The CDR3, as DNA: TGTGCCAGCAGTCGCGGACAGGGCTATGAAGCTTTCTTT. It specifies CASSRGQGYEAFF.

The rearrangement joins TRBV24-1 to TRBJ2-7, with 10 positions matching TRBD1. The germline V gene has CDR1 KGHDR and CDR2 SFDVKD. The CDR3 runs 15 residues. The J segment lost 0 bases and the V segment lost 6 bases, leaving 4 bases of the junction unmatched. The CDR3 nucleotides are TGTGCCACCAGTCCCGGGACAGGGGACTCCTACGAGCAGTACTTC. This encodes CATSPGTGDSYEQYF.

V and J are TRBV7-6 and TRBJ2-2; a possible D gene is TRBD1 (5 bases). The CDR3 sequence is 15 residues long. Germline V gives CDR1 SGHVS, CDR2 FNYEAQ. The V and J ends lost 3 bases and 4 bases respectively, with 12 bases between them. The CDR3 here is CASSFSQDTTGELFF. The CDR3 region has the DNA TGTGCCAGCAGCTTTAGCCAGGACACCACCGGGGAGCTGTTTTTT.

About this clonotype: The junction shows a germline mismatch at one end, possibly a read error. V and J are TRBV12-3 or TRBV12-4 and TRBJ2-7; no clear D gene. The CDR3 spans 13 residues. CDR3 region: CASSLAPPGEQYF. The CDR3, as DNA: TGTGCCAGCAGCTTAGCCCCTCCTGGTGAGCAGTACTTC.

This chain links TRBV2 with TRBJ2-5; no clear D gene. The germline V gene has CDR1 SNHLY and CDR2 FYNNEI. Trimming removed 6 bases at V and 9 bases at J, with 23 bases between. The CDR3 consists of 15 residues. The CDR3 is CASSLTTSPGQPQYF. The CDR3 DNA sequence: TGTGCCAGCAGCTTGACGACAAGCCCTGGCCAGCCCCAGTACTTC.